These 29 T cell receptor beta chains were all obtained from the same sample, sequenced in a study of T-cell memory formation after mild COVID-19. Each CDR3 protein gets one entry after TCRdb re-called the 5' RACE reads with MiXCR. This sample has approximately 210,000 distinct CDR3 sequences, with around 30% found just once. Sequenced: PBMCs or a T cell subset sorted from them (not recorded which). The receptors were gathered from an adult woman who had mild COVID-19 (a few samples of this study predate the infection). Cell type and time point are not known.

The chain couples TRBV7-9 to TRBJ2-5; D gene ambiguous. The CDR3 runs to 15 residues. V gave up 3 bases and J gave up 3 bases, with 14 bases separating them. Germline V CDR1 and CDR2: SEHNR, FQNEAQ (reference sequence). CDR3 loop: CASSFTLRGEETQYF. CDR3 nucleotides: TGTGCCAGCAGCTTCACGTTACGCGGCGAAGAGACCCAGTACTTC.

The CDR3 spells CASSPTSGETQYF. The CDR3 coding sequence is TGTGCCAGCAGTCCGACTAGCGGGGAGACCCAGTACTTC. The V gene is TRBV12-3 or TRBV12-4, the J gene TRBJ2-5; 10 nucleotides align to TRBD2. The V segment lost 5 bases and the J segment 5 bases; nucleotides outside the gene matches: 2. This CDR3 region has 13 residues.

In this sample, this clonotype turned up a few times. The chain carries TRBV29-1 and TRBJ2-1, with 9 bases fitting TRBD2. Germline V gives CDR1 SQVTM, CDR2 ANQGSEA. The CDR3 sequence is 15 residues long. After removal of 0 bases from V and 5 bases from J, the junction contained 5 bases not matched to a gene. This chain's CDR3 is CSVEDRREGHNEQFF. As DNA, the CDR3 is TGCAGCGTTGAAGATCGGCGGGAGGGCCACAATGAGCAGTTCTTC.

This clonotype showed up just a few times. The chain carries TRBV3-1 and TRBJ2-2; D not certain. The germline CDR1 and CDR2 sequences are LGHDT and YNNKEL (reference sequence). Trimming removed 4 bases from V and 4 bases from J, with 7 bases in between. The CDR3 has 13 amino acids. CDR3 sequence (DNA): TGTGCCAGCAGCCCCAGGCTCACCGGGGAGCTGTTTTTT. As protein: CASSPRLTGELFF. The full variable domain, its missing parts supplied by reference TRBV3-1 and TRBJ2-2, is DTAVSQTPKYLVTQMGNDKSIKCEQNLGHDTMYWYKQDSKKFLKIMFSYNNKELIINETVPNRFSPKSPDKAHLNLHINSLELGDSAVYFCASSPRLTGELFFGEGSRLTVL.

The chain joins TRBV18 to TRBJ1-6, with 7 bases lining up with TRBD1. The junction had 6 bases not matched to a gene; V was cut back by 5 bases and J by 5 bases. The germline gives CDR1 KGHSH, CDR2 LQKENI. CDR3 length: 15 residues. The CDR3 DNA sequence: TGTGCCAGCTCAACAGAAACAGGGGATAATTCACCCCTCCACTTT. It yields the protein CASSTETGDNSPLHF.

The chain links TRBV5-5 to TRBJ1-1, with D tentatively TRBD1 (6 bases). This CDR3 contains 14 residues. Germline assignment: CDR1 SGHKS and CDR2 YYEKEE (reference sequence). V was cut by 7 bases and J by 0 bases, with 13 bases left in between. For the CDR3, the DNA is TGTGCCAGCGGGGCGGGGGGCGTGAACACTGAAGCTTTCTTT. Amino acid sequence: CASGAGGVNTEAFF.

This clonotype was counted between two and nine times. The chain recombines TRBV18 with TRBJ2-5; D is ambiguous. This CDR3 comprises 12 residues. V shed 3 bases and J shed 5 bases, with 7 bases lying between them. Germline V gene lookup returns CDR1 KGHSH and CDR2 LQKENI. The CDR3, as DNA: TGTGCCAGCTCACCCTATATGGAGACCCAGTACTTC. Protein sequence: CASSPYMETQYF.

A few counts support this clonotype. The CDR3 protein is CASTRTSRDTQYF. CDR3 coding DNA: TGTGCCAGCACCCGGACTAGCCGAGATACGCAGTATTTT. The J gene is TRBJ2-3, the V gene TRBV6-5; 8 bases are a match to TRBD2. Trimming removed 7 bases from V and 5 bases from J; junction bases left unmatched: 5. The CDR3 loop spans 13 amino acids. Germline V gene lookup returns CDR1 MNHEY and CDR2 SVGAGI.

J is TRBJ1-1 and V is TRBV7-6, with no clear D. V was trimmed by 4 bases and J by 4 bases, leaving 13 bases between them. The CDR3 length is 14 residues. Germline assignment: CDR1 SGHVS and CDR2 FNYEAQ. CDR3 DNA sequence: TGTGCCAGCAGCTCACCCTCTGAGGGCACTGAAGCTTTCTTT. Translation gives CASSSPSEGTEAFF.

This sequence joins TRBV27 and TRBJ2-5, with a tentative D call TRBD2 (6 bases). Per germline, CDR1 MNHEY and CDR2 SMNVEV (reference sequence). CDR3 length: 14 residues. Trimming left V 6 bases short and J 1 base short, with 12 bases between. This CDR3 reads CASRHGTLQETQYF. In nucleotides, the CDR3 is TGTGCCAGCAGGCATGGGACTCTCCAAGAGACCCAGTACTTC.

The chain couples TRBV9 to TRBJ2-7, with unresolved D. This CDR3 spans 21 amino acids. Germline values: CDR1 SGDLS, CDR2 YYNGEE. Trimming left V 0 bases short and J 4 bases short, with 32 bases between. In nucleotides, the CDR3 is TGTGCCAGCAGCGTAGAGGCAGGAGTTGAACCCTTCGACGGTGGGCCTTACGAGCAGTACTTC. Translated: CASSVEAGVEPFDGGPYEQYF.

This sequence joins TRBV7-9 and TRBJ2-3; TRBD2 is a possible D gene (6 bases). Looked up from germline, CDR1 is SEHNR and CDR2 is FQNEAQ (reference sequence). The CDR3 is 16 amino acids. V was pared by 2 bases and J by 5 bases, with 17 bases between. The CDR3 DNA reads TGTGCCAGCAGCTTAATGGGGACTTCGGACTTAGATACGCAGTATTTT. This codes for CASSLMGTSDLDTQYF.

This clonotype was seen at least ten times. The chain joins TRBV20-1 to TRBJ2-7; 14 bases match TRBD2. Per germline, CDR1 DFQATT and CDR2 SNEGSKA (reference sequence). This CDR3 contains 17 residues. With 4 bases clipped from V and 5 bases from J, the junction kept 13 bases outside the gene matches. CDR3 sequence reads: CSATRGTSGSPSNEQYF. Here the CDR3 DNA reads TGCAGTGCTACTCGAGGGACTAGCGGGAGCCCGAGCAACGAGCAGTACTTC.

The rearrangement joins TRBV3-1 to TRBJ2-5, with 15 bases matching TRBD2. Per the germline V gene, CDR1 is LGHDT and CDR2 is YNNKEL (reference sequence). V was pared by 4 bases and J by 6 bases, with 9 bases of the junction left unmatched. The CDR3 has 17 residues. Here the CDR3 reads CASSRTSGGAARKTQYF. The CDR3 DNA follows: TGTGCCAGCAGCCGGACTAGCGGGGGGGCCGCGCGAAAGACCCAGTACTTC.

The CDR3 is CASSVGGRAGEQYF. The CDR3 DNA sequence: TGTGCCAGCAGCGTAGGTGGGAGGGCCGGTGAGCAGTACTTC. The J gene is TRBJ2-7, the V gene TRBV9, with 7 bases aligning to TRBD2. In germline, CDR1 is SGDLS, CDR2 YYNGEE. The CDR3 covers 14 residues. Germline trimming cut 0 bases from V and 7 bases from J; bases unmatched to any gene: 7. The full variable domain, rest sourced from reference TRBV9 and TRBJ2-7, is DSGVTQTPKHLITATGQRVTLRCSPRSGDLSVYWYQQSLDQGLQFLIQYYNGEERAKGNILERFSAQQFPDLHSELNLSSLELGDSALYFCASSVGGRAGEQYFGPGTRLTVT.

This clonotype turned up a few times. The chain joins TRBV5-1 to TRBJ1-1; D may be TRBD1 (5 bases). The length of the CDR3 is 15 residues. Germline CDR1 SGHRS, CDR2 YFSETQ. V lost 4 bases to trimming and J lost 1 base, with 14 bases between them. CDR3 DNA: TGCGCCAGCAGCGGGGCAGCACCGAGGAACACTGAAGCTTTCTTT. Residues: CASSGAAPRNTEAFF.

The chain couples TRBV24-1 to TRBJ2-7, with D possibly called TRBD1 or TRBD2 (6 bases each). CDR1 and CDR2 from the germline V gene are KGHDR and SFDVKD. This CDR3 comprises 15 residues. With 3 bases removed from V and 1 base from J, the gap between germline ends came to 12 bases. The CDR3 DNA follows: TGTGCCACCAGTGATACTAAGGGGGGATCCTACGAGCAGTACTTC. Residues: CATSDTKGGSYEQYF.

A few counts support this clonotype. V is TRBV6-7 and J is TRBJ2-1, with D hard to call. Being an ORF, TRBV6-7 has a function that is uncertain. V gave up 2 bases and J gave up 3 bases, with 11 bases separating them. This CDR3 is 15 amino acids long. CDR3 residues: CASSYVVAYYNEQFF. In DNA form, the CDR3 reads TGTGCCAGCAGTTACGTGGTAGCCTACTACAATGAGCAGTTCTTC.

The chain combines TRBV7-9 with TRBJ2-3; D gene unclear. The ends were cut back, 4 bases at V and 6 bases at J, with 14 bases in the middle. Germline values: CDR1 SEHNR, CDR2 FQNEAQ (reference sequence). The CDR3 totals 14 residues. CDR3 sequence reads: CASSSRSDLDTQYF. The CDR3 bases are TGTGCCAGCAGCTCACGGTCCGATTTGGATACGCAGTATTTT.

This chain links TRBV9 with TRBJ2-4, with TRBD2 as a possible D gene (6 bases). Germline V gene data show CDR1 as SGDLS and CDR2 as YYNGEE. The length of the CDR3 is 15 residues. V was clipped by 3 bases and J by 2 bases, with 12 bases between them. The CDR3 spells CASSEWGESKNIQYF. CDR3 bases: TGTGCCAGCAGCGAATGGGGGGAGTCCAAAAACATTCAGTACTTC.

This clonotype has only a few counts. CDR3 loop: CASSQEARLSTDTQYF. CDR3 coding DNA: TGTGCCAGCAGCCAAGAAGCTAGGTTGAGCACAGATACGCAGTATTTT. The chain is built from TRBV14 and TRBJ2-3; D is unclear. Germline CDR1 reads SGHDN; CDR2 reads FVKESK. The CDR3 runs 16 residues. Trimming removed 0 bases at V and 0 bases at J, with 10 bases between. Full variable domain (rest looked up from reference TRBV14 and TRBJ2-3): EAGVTQFPSHSVIEKGQTVTLRCDPISGHDNLYWYRRVMGKEIKFLLHFVKESKQDESGMPNNRFLAERTGGTYSTLKVQPAELEDSGVYFCASSQEARLSTDTQYFGPGTRLTVL.

This clonotype was seen more than once but under ten times. This chain connects TRBV27 to TRBJ2-3; D is unresolved. Between the trimmed V and J ends, which lost 6 bases and 6 bases, there was a span of 22 bases. The germline V gene encodes CDR1 MNHEY and CDR2 SMNVEV (reference sequence). The CDR3 covers 16 residues. CDR3 loop: CASSPSLAVPEDTQYF. The CDR3, as DNA: TGTGCCAGCAGCCCATCGCTGGCAGTCCCGGAGGATACGCAGTATTTT.

This clonotype showed up just a few times. V usage is TRBV20-1 and J usage is TRBJ1-1, with TRBD1 identical over 12 bases. CDR1 and CDR2 from the germline V gene are DFQATT and SNEGSKA (reference sequence). This CDR3 is 13 amino acids long. Germline trimming cut 3 bases from V and 10 bases from J; bases unmatched to any gene: 6. The CDR3 protein is CSASWGQGAGAFF. CDR3 coding DNA: TGCAGTGCTAGTTGGGGACAGGGGGCCGGAGCTTTCTTT.

This clonotype was seen more than once but under ten times. This chain links TRBV7-3 with TRBJ2-6; 8 bases match TRBD1. Trimming took 4 bases from V and 4 from J; bases not matched to a gene: 9. The V gene's germline CDR1 is SGHTA and CDR2 FQGTGA. The CDR3 is 17 amino acids. The CDR3 region has the DNA TGTGCCAGCAGCTACCGGACAGGGCGAGGCGGGGCCAACGTCCTGACTTTC. The encoded protein is CASSYRTGRGGANVLTF.

This chain links TRBV7-2 with TRBJ2-7; tentative D call: TRBD2 (6 bases). V shed 3 bases and J shed 1 base, with 13 bases lying between them. The length of the CDR3 is 15 residues. The germline V gene encodes CDR1 SGHTA and CDR2 FQGNSA. The CDR3 sequence is CASSFYGGTSYEQYF. The DNA for the CDR3 is TGTGCCAGCAGCTTTTACGGGGGAACGTCCTACGAGCAGTACTTC.

The chain uses TRBV19 and TRBJ2-1; 12 bases are a match to TRBD2. CDR1 is LNHDA and CDR2 is SQIVND in the germline V gene (reference sequence). The V gene end was trimmed by 6 bases and the J gene end by 2 bases; junction bases not matched to a gene: 2. CDR3 length: 15 residues. The CDR3, as DNA: TGTGCCAGTAGAACTAGCGGGGGGCCCTACAATGAGCAGTTCTTC. Its translation is CASRTSGGPYNEQFF.

This clonotype was detected a few times. The chain links TRBV24-1 to TRBJ2-5, with 7 positions matching TRBD2. The junction had 5 bases not matched to a gene; V was cut back by 3 bases and J by 5 bases. This CDR3 contains 14 residues. CDR1 and CDR2 from the germline V gene are KGHDR and SFDVKD. The chain's CDR3 is CATSDLADPETQYF. As DNA, the CDR3 is TGTGCCACCAGTGATCTAGCGGATCCGGAGACCCAGTACTTC.

A few counts support this clonotype. The rearrangement joins TRBV2 to TRBJ1-1; D is possibly TRBD1 (5 bases). CDR1 and CDR2 (germline): SNHLY, FYNNEI. Between the trimmed V and J ends, which lost 4 bases and 4 bases, there was a span of 13 bases. The CDR3 extends over 14 amino acids. CDR3 sequence reads: CASSVQGLGTEAFF. CDR3 DNA: TGTGCCAGCAGTGTTCAGGGATTGGGCACTGAAGCTTTCTTT.

The V and J genes are TRBV5-1 and TRBJ2-5; 9 nucleotides align to TRBD1. Losses at the gene ends were 0 bases for V and 4 bases for J; bases not matched to a gene: 7. The CDR3 totals 16 residues. CDR1 is SGHRS and CDR2 is YFSETQ in the germline V gene. The CDR3: CASSLGDRAIRETQYF. In DNA form, the CDR3 reads TGCGCCAGCAGCTTGGGGGACAGGGCGATCCGAGAGACCCAGTACTTC.